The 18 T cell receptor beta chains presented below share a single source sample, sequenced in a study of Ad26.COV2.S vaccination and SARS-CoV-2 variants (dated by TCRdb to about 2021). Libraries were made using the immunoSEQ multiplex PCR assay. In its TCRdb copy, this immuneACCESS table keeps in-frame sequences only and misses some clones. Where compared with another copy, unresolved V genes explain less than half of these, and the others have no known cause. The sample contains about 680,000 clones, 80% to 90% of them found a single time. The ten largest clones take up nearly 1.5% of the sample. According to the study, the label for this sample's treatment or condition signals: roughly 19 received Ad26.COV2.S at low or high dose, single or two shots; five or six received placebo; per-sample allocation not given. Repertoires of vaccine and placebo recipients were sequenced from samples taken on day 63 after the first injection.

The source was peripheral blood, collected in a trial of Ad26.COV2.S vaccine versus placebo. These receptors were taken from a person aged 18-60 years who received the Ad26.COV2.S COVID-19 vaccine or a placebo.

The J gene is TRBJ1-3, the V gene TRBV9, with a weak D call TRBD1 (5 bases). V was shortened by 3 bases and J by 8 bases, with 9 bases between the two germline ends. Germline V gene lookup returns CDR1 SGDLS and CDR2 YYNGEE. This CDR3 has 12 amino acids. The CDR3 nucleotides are TGTGCCAGCAGCGCCGGAGGGGACACCATATATTTT. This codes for CASSAGGDTIYF.

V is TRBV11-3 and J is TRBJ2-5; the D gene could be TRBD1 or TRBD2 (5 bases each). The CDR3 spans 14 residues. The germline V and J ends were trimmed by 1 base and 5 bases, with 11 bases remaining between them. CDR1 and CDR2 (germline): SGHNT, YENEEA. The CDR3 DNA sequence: TGTGCCAGCAGCTTAGCAGGGACGCCCGAGACCCAGTACTTC. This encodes CASSLAGTPETQYF.

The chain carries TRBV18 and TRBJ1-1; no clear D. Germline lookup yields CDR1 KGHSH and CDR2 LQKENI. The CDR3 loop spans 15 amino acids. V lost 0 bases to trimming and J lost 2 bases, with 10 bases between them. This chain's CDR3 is CASSPPSQSNTEAFF. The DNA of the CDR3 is TGTGCCAGCTCACCACCGAGTCAAAGCAACACTGAAGCTTTCTTT.

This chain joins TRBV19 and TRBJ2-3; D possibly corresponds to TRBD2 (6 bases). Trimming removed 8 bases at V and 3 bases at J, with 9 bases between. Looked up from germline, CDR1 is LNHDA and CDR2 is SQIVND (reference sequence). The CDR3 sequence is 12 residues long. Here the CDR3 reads CASGEATDTQYF. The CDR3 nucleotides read TGTGCCAGTGGGGAGGCAACAGATACGCAGTATTTT.

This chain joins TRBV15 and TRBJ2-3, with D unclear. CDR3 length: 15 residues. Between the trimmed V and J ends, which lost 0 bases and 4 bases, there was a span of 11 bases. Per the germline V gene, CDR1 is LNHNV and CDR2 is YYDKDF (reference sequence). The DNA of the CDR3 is TGTGCCACCAGCAGAGACCGGCTTCAAGCAGATACGCAGTATTTT. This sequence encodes CATSRDRLQADTQYF.

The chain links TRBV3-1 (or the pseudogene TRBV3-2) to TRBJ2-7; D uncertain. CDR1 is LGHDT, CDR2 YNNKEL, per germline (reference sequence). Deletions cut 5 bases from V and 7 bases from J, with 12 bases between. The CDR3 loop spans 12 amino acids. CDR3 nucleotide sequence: TGTGCCAGCAGCGCTCACAGAGGAGAGCAGTACTTC. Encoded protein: CASSAHRGEQYF.

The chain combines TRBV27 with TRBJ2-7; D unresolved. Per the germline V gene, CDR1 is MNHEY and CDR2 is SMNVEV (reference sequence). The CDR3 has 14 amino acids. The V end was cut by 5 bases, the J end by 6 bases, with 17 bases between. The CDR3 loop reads CASSSRSGIPEQYF. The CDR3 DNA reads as TGTGCCAGCAGTAGCCGCAGTGGGATTCCCGAGCAGTACTTC.

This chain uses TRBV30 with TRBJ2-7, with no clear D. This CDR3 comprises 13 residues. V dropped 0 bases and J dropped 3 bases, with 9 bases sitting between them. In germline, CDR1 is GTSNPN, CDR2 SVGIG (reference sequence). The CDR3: CAWSVGLLYEQYF. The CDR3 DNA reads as TGTGCCTGGAGTGTAGGGCTACTCTACGAGCAGTACTTC.

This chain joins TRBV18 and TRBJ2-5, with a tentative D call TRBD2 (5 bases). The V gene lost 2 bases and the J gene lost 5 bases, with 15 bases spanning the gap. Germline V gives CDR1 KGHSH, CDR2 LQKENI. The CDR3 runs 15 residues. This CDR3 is CASSPLGSPSETQYF. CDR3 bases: TGTGCCAGCTCACCATTGGGGAGCCCGTCCGAGACCCAGTACTTC.

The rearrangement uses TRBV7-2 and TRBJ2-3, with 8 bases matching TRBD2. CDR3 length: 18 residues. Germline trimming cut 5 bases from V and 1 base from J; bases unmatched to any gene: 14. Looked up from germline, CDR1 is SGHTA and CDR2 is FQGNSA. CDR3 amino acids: CASSHTSGSLFRTDTQYF. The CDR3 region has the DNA TGTGCCAGCAGCCACACTAGCGGAAGCCTTTTTCGCACAGATACGCAGTATTTT.

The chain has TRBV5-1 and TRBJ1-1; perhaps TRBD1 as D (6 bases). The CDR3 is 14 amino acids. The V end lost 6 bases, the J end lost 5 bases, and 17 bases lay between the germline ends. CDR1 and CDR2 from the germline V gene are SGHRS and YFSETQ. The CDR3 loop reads CASTRGQGGTEAFF. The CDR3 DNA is TGCGCCAGCACCCGGGGACAAGGGGGAACTGAAGCTTTCTTT.

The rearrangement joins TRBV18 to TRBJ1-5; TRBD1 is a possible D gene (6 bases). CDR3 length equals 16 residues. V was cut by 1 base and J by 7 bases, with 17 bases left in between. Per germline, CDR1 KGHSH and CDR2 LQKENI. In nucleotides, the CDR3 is TGTGCCAGCTCACCACAAACAGGGACGTTCAGGCAGCCCCAGCATTTT. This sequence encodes CASSPQTGTFRQPQHF. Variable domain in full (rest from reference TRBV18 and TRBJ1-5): NAGVMQNPRHLVRRRGQEARLRCSPMKGHSHVYWYRQLPEEGLKFMVYLQKENIIDESGMPKERFSAEFPKEGPSILRIQQVVRGDSAAYFCASSPQTGTFRQPQHFGDGTRLSIL.

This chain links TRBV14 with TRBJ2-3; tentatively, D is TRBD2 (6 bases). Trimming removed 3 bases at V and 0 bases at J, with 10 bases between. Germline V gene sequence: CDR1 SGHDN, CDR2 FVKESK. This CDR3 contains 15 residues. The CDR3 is CASSQGGTSTDTQYF. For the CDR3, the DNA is TGTGCCAGCAGCCAGGGGGGAACTAGCACAGATACGCAGTATTTT.

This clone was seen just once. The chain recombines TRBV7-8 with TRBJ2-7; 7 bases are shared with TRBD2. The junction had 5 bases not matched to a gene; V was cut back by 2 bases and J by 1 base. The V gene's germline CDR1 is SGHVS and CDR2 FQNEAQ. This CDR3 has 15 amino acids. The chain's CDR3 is CASSLIGTNSYEQYF. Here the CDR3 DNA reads TGTGCCAGCAGCTTAATTGGGACTAATTCCTACGAGCAGTACTTC.

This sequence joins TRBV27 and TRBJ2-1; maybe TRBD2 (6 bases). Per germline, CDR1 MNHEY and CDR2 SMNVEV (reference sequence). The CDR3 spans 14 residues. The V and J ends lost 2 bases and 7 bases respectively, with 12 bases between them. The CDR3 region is CASSLREPRNEQFF. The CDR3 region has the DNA TGTGCCAGCAGTTTACGGGAGCCGCGGAATGAGCAGTTCTTC.

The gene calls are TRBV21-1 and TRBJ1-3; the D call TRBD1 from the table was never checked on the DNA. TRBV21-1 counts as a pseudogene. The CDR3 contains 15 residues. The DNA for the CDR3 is TGTGCCAGCAGCAATGGTCGACAAATTGGAAACACCATATATTTT. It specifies CASSNGRQIGNTIYF.

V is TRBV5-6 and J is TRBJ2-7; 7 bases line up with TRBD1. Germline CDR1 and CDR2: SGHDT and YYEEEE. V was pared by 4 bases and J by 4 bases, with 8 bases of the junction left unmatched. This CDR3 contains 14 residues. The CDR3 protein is CASSPDRVLYEQYF. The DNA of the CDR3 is TGTGCCAGCAGCCCTGACAGGGTATTGTACGAGCAGTACTTC.

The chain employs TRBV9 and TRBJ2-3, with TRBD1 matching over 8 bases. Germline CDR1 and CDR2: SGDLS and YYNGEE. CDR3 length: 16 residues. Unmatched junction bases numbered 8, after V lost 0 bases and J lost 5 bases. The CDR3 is CASSVGQGRLGDTQYF. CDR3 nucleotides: TGTGCCAGCAGCGTAGGACAGGGGAGGTTGGGAGATACGCAGTATTTT.